This T cell receptor beta chain was sequenced in a study of molecular identifiers for immune sequencing clone quantification. Points from the study as a whole: Clones that exceeded 20 RNA copies held over 99% of effector molecules, yet under 1% in naive cells.

Sequencing libraries of naive CD8 cells derived from approximately 20,000 to 1,000,000 sorted cells with 10%, 30% or 50% RNA. Isolation of naive CD8 T cells was achieved by sorting on a CD8+CD4-CCR7+CD45RA+ phenotype. TCRdb passed the PCR reads through MiXCR, listing each CDR3 protein once. Here the sample spans about half a million distinct CDR3 sequences, roughly 26% being singletons. CDR1 is SQVTM, CDR2 ANQGSEA, per germline. The CDR3 has 13 amino acids. V was trimmed by 3 bases and J by 3 bases, leaving 11 bases between them. Remarks on this clonotype: Its antigen is unknown.

Material for sequencing was naive CD8+ T cells from blood, with Jurkat cell RNA spiked in. As for subset: FACS-sorted CD8+CD4-CCR7+CD45RA+ naive T cells. This chain links TRBV29-1 with TRBJ1-2; D is perhaps TRBD1 (5 bases). The receptor was derived from a human donor in good health. Some libraries in this study had Jurkat cell RNA spiked in. CDR3 nucleotides: TGCAGCGTTGACAGGGAGGAGGACTATGGCTACACCTTC. This encodes CSVDREEDYGYTF.